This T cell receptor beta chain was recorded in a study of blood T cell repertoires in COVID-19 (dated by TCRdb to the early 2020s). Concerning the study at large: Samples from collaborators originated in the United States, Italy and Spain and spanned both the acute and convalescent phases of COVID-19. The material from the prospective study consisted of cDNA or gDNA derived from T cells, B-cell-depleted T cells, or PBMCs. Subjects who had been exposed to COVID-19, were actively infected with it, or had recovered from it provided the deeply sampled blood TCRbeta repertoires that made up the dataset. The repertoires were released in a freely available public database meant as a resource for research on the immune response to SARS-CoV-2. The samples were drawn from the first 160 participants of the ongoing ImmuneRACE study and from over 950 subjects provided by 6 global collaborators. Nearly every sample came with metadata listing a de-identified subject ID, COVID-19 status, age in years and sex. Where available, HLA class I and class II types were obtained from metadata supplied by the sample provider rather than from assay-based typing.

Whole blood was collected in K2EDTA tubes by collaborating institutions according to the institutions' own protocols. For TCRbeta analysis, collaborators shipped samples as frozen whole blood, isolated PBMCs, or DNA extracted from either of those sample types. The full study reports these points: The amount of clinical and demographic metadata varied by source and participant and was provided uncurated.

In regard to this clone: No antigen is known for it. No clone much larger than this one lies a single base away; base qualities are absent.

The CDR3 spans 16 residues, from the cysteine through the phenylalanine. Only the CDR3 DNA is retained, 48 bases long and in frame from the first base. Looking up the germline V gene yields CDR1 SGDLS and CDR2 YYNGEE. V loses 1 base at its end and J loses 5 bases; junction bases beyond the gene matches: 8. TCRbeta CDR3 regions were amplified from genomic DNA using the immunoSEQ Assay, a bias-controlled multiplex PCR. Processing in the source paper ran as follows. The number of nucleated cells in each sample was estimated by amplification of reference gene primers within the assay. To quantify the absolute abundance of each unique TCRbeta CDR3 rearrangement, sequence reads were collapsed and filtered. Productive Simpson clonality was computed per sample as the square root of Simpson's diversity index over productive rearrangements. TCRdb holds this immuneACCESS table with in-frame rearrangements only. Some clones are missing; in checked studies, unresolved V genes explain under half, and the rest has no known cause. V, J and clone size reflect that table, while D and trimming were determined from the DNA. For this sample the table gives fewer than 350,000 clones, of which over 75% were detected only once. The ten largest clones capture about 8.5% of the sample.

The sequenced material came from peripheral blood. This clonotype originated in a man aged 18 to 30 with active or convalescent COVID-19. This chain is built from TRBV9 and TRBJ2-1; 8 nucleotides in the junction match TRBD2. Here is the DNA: TGTGCCAGCAGCGTATCCTCCCGGGGGGGACACAATGAGCAGTTCTTC. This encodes CASSVSSRGGHNEQFF.